The 30 T cell receptor beta chains presented below share a single source sample, sequenced in a study of T cell repertoires in cytomegalovirus infection. TCRdb processed the reads anew with MiXCR; each CDR3 protein has one entry. The table lists some 680,000 distinct CDR3 sequences, about 40% of them singletons, with around 2.8% in the top ten. The sequenced sample consisted of PBMCs. The receptors shown here come from a human donor in good health (CMV status not recorded). Some clones in this sample may be carry-over from other donors' samples.

This clonotype was found once. The V call is TRBV7-9, the J call TRBJ2-5; D gene ambiguous. This CDR3 is built from 13 residues. From germline, CDR1 is SEHNR and CDR2 FQNEAQ (reference sequence). V was cut by 8 bases and J by 2 bases, with 12 bases left in between. CDR3 loop: CASLTPWQETQYF. The CDR3 bases are TGTGCCAGCCTCACGCCGTGGCAAGAGACCCAGTACTTC. Complete variable domain (other parts from reference TRBV7-9 and TRBJ2-5): DTGVSQNPRHKITKRGQNVTFRCDPISEHNRLYWYRQTLGQGPEFLTYFQNEAQLEKSRLLSDRFSAERPKGSFSTLEIQRTEQGDSAMYLCASLTPWQETQYFGPGTRLLVL.

The table lists this clonotype with many counts. This sequence joins TRBV7-2 and TRBJ2-3, with TRBD2 as a possible D gene (8 bases). The CDR3 is made up of 16 amino acids. Germline CDR1 is SGHTA and CDR2 is FQGNSA. V lost 5 bases to trimming and J lost 5 bases, with 20 bases between them. DNA for the CDR3: TGTGCCAGCAGCCGAGGGGGCGGGAGGCGGGGAGATACGCAGTATTTT. Encoded protein: CASSRGGGRRGDTQYF.

This clonotype appeared a few times. The chain couples TRBV28 to TRBJ2-5; the match to TRBD2 covers 10 bases. V lost 5 bases to trimming and J lost 5 bases; unmatched junction nucleotides: 11. Germline V gives CDR1 MDHEN, CDR2 SYDVKM. The CDR3 sequence is 16 residues long. CDR3 region: CASSPRTSGLGETQYF. The CDR3 nucleotides are TGTGCCAGCAGTCCGCGGACTAGCGGTCTTGGGGAGACCCAGTACTTC.

This clonotype has more than one count but fewer than ten. Germline and junction disagree at one end, which may indicate a read error. V gene TRBV7-7 combines with J gene TRBJ2-5; 9 positions match TRBD1. CDR3 length equals 14 residues. Germline V gene sequence: CDR1 SSHAT, CDR2 FNYEAQ (reference sequence). The CDR3 is CASSSTGGLYAQYF. CDR3 coding DNA: TGTGCTAGCAGCTCGACAGGGGGATTATACGCCCAGTACTTC. The full variable domain, with the rest looked up from reference TRBV7-7 and TRBJ2-5, is GAGVSQSPRYKVTKRGQDVTLRCDPISSHATLYWYQQALGQGPEFLTYFNYEAQPDKSGLPSDRFSAERPEGSISTLTIQRTEQRDSAMYRCASSSTGGLYAQYFGPGTRLLVL.

This clonotype was found a few times. This rearrangement joins TRBV19 to TRBJ1-6, with 8 positions matching TRBD1. Germline CDR1 is LNHDA and CDR2 is SQIVND (reference sequence). V lost 2 bases, J lost 9 bases, and 3 bases stayed unmatched. CDR3 length: 14 residues. In nucleotides, the CDR3 is TGTGCCAGTAGTATATCAGGGGGCCCTTCACCCCTCCACTTT. This codes for CASSISGGPSPLHF.

This clonotype was detected only a few times. The chain carries TRBV4-1 and TRBJ2-7; D possibly corresponds to TRBD2 (6 bases). V shed 3 bases and J shed 2 bases, with 11 bases lying between them. The V gene's germline CDR1 is MGHRA and CDR2 YSYEKL. The CDR3 totals 14 residues. The CDR3 reads CASSQRDGTYEQYF. CDR3 bases: TGCGCCAGCAGCCAGCGGGACGGTACCTACGAGCAGTACTTC.

This chain joins TRBV4-2 and TRBJ2-2; D uncertain. V shed 1 base and J shed 2 bases, with 5 bases lying between them. The CDR3 runs to 14 residues. The germline CDR1 and CDR2 sequences are LGHNA and YNFKEQ. The CDR3 reads CASSQGPNTGELFF. The CDR3 DNA sequence: TGTGCCAGCAGCCAAGGGCCAAACACCGGGGAGCTGTTTTTT.

This clonotype was picked up many times. V usage is TRBV12-3 or TRBV12-4 and J usage is TRBJ2-7; possibly TRBD1 for D (5 bases). The germline V and J ends were trimmed by 2 bases and 4 bases, with 12 bases remaining between them. This CDR3 region has 14 residues. This CDR3 is CASSLRQGLYEQYF. The CDR3 bases are TGTGCCAGCAGTTTAAGGCAGGGTTTGTACGAGCAGTACTTC.

The V and J genes are TRBV19 and TRBJ1-5; D remains ambiguous. The CDR3 consists of 12 residues. V gave up 4 bases and J gave up 8 bases, with 9 bases separating them. Germline V gene lookup returns CDR1 LNHDA and CDR2 SQIVND (reference sequence). CDR3 amino acids: CASSKTDKPQHF. In nucleotides, the CDR3 is TGTGCCAGTAGTAAGACGGATAAGCCCCAGCATTTT.

Only a few counts were recorded for this clonotype. The chain is built from TRBV7-9 and TRBJ2-1; TRBD2 might be the D (6 bases). Germline loops: CDR1 SEHNR, CDR2 FQNEAQ (reference sequence). The CDR3 runs 14 residues. V lost 5 bases to trimming and J lost 4 bases, with 12 bases between them. CDR3 residues: CASSGGAGYNEQFF. CDR3 DNA sequence: TGTGCCAGCAGCGGGGGTGCGGGGTACAATGAGCAGTTCTTC.

The CDR3 protein is CASSFNVHPYNTGELFF. Written as DNA, the CDR3 is TGTGCCAGCAGTTTTAACGTTCATCCGTATAACACCGGGGAGCTGTTTTTT. The chain links TRBV28 to TRBJ2-2; the D is unclear. This CDR3 is built from 17 residues. The germline V gene encodes CDR1 MDHEN and CDR2 SYDVKM. The V end was cut by 3 bases, the J end by 2 bases, with 16 bases between.

At least ten counts were recorded for this clonotype. The chain employs TRBV12-3 or TRBV12-4 and TRBJ2-3, with 11 bases identical to TRBD2. The CDR3 runs to 16 residues. The V segment lost 5 bases and the J segment 2 bases; nucleotides outside the gene matches: 6. CDR3 region: CASSPIAGGSTDTQYF. In DNA, the CDR3 is TGTGCCAGCAGTCCGATAGCGGGGGGGTCCACAGATACGCAGTATTTT.

V is TRBV6-5 and J is TRBJ2-2; 7 nucleotides line up with TRBD1. The CDR3 extends over 13 amino acids. After removal of 2 bases from V and 6 bases from J, the junction contained 0 bases not matched to a gene. Germline V gives CDR1 MNHEY, CDR2 SVGAGI. CDR3 coding DNA: TGTGCCAGCAGTTACAGGGGGCCCGGGGAGCTGTTTTTT. It encodes CASSYRGPGELFF.

CDR3: CSARRGGNNYGYTF. CDR3 nucleotide sequence: TGCAGTGCTAGACGGGGAGGGAACAACTATGGCTACACCTTC. The chain links TRBV20-1 to TRBJ1-2; D gene ambiguous. Germline CDR1 DFQATT, CDR2 SNEGSKA (reference sequence). This CDR3 has 14 amino acids. The V gene lost 2 bases and the J gene lost 2 bases, with 12 bases spanning the gap.

In its sample, this clonotype was seen a few times. One end of the junction fails to match germline, which may point to a read error. The rearrangement links TRBV28 to TRBJ2-5; D gene unclear. Germline CDR1 is MDHEN and CDR2 is SYDVKM. The CDR3 length is 9 residues. The CDR3 protein is CATGETQYF. As DNA, the CDR3 is TGCGCGACTGGGGAGACCCAGTACTTC.

This clonotype has a single count. Since no conserved phenylalanine or tryptophan closes the CDR3, a read error is the likely cause. This rearrangement joins TRBV12-3 or TRBV12-4 to TRBJ1-2, with D maybe TRBD1 (5 bases). Trimming cost V 7 bases and J 2 bases, with 14 bases left between them. The CDR3 runs to 14 residues. CDR3 sequence (DNA): TGTGCCAGCACCGAGGGGTATAGGAACTATGGCTACACCTTA. Amino acids: CASTEGYRNYGYTL.

A note on this clonotype: This may be a read error, as it is one base from a much larger clone. The genes are TRBV7-2 and TRBJ1-5; the D gene is possibly TRBD1 (5 bases). The length of the CDR3 is 15 residues. The V gene's germline CDR1 is SGHTA and CDR2 FQGNSA. Deletions cut 5 bases from V and 2 bases from J, with 13 bases between. CDR3 loop: CASSEDQGGNQPQHF. Here the CDR3 DNA reads TGTGCCAGCAGCGAGGACCAGGGAGGCAATCAGCCCCAGCATTTT.

J is TRBJ1-1 and V is TRBV5-1; D may be TRBD1 (5 bases). Deletions cut 4 bases from V and 6 bases from J, with 13 bases between. This CDR3 has 13 amino acids. Germline V gene data show CDR1 as SGHRS and CDR2 as YFSETQ. CDR3 nucleotide sequence: TGCGCCAGCAGCCCCTTAGGGGAGGCTGAAGCTTTCTTT. Protein: CASSPLGEAEAFF.

There are a few counts of this clonotype. This chain uses TRBV4-1 with TRBJ1-3; D is possibly TRBD1 (6 bases). V gave up 6 bases and J gave up 8 bases, with 17 bases separating them. Germline CDR1 MGHRA, CDR2 YSYEKL. The CDR3 has 14 amino acids. The CDR3 loop is CASSPRTEDHTIYF. In DNA form, the CDR3 reads TGCGCCAGCAGTCCTCGGACAGAAGACCACACCATATATTTT.

This chain connects TRBV7-4 to TRBJ2-7; a possible D gene is TRBD2 (6 bases). The CDR3 runs to 14 residues. V lost 5 bases to trimming and J lost 3 bases, with 14 bases between them. Germline-derived CDR1 and CDR2 are SGHVT and SQSDAQ. The CDR3 DNA reads as TGTGCCAGCAGCCGTGGGGAGGAACGCTACGAGCAGTACTTC. It is translated as CASSRGEERYEQYF. Drawing the rest from reference TRBV7-4 and TRBJ2-7, the complete variable domain is GAGVSQSPRYKVAKRGRDVALRCDSISGHVTLYWYRQTLGQGSEVLTYSQSDAQRDKSGRPSGRFSAERPERSVSTLKIQRTEQGDSAVYLCASSRGEERYEQYFGPGTRLTVT.

This sequence joins TRBV25-1 and TRBJ2-7, with a tentative D call TRBD2 (5 bases). The CDR3 sequence is 14 residues long. From germline, CDR1 is MGHDK and CDR2 SYGVNS. Trimming removed 2 bases at V and 1 base at J, with 9 bases between. DNA of the CDR3: TGTGCCAGCAGTGAAGACGACTATTCCTACGAGCAGTACTTC. Its translation is CASSEDDYSYEQYF.

In this sample, this clonotype turned up once. This may be a read error, as it is one base from a much larger clone. The rearrangement uses TRBV7-2 and TRBJ2-7, with unresolved D. CDR3 size: 13 residues. Germline V gene data show CDR1 as SGHTA and CDR2 as FQGNSA. Trimming shortened V by 3 bases and J by 5 bases, and 11 bases separated the two germline ends. CDR3 DNA: TGTGCCAGCAGCTTTGCCCACCGGGACGAGCAGTACTTC. Its protein product is CASSFAHRDEQYF.

Note on this clonotype: Just one base apart from a much larger clone, this may be a read error. V and J are TRBV28 and TRBJ1-2; D unresolved. Germline V gene data show CDR1 as MDHEN and CDR2 as SYDVKM. The V end lost 2 bases, the J end lost 10 bases, and 17 bases lay between the germline ends. This CDR3 region has 14 residues. In DNA, the CDR3 is TGTGCCAGCAGTTTAAGTCGAACGGGCGGCGTCTACACCTTC. It codes for CASSLSRTGGVYTF.

This rearrangement joins TRBV9 to TRBJ2-1; D might be TRBD2 (6 bases). The CDR3 contains 13 residues. Germline V lookup: CDR1 SGDLS, CDR2 YYNGEE. The germline V and J ends were trimmed by 0 bases and 9 bases, with 10 bases remaining between them. The CDR3, as DNA: TGTGCCAGCAGCGTAGCTACCGGGGGTGAGCAGTTCTTC. It specifies CASSVATGGEQFF. The whole variable domain, filled in from reference TRBV9 and TRBJ2-1, reads DSGVTQTPKHLITATGQRVTLRCSPRSGDLSVYWYQQSLDQGLQFLIQYYNGEERAKGNILERFSAQQFPDLHSELNLSSLELGDSALYFCASSVATGGEQFFGPGTRLTVL.

The gene calls are TRBV2 and TRBJ2-1, with 9 bases identical to TRBD2. From germline, CDR1 is SNHLY and CDR2 FYNNEI. V was pared by 6 bases and J by 7 bases, with 10 bases of the junction left unmatched. The CDR3 loop spans 15 amino acids. The CDR3 protein is CASRRIAGEANEQFF. Here the CDR3 DNA reads TGTGCCAGCAGGAGGATAGCGGGAGAGGCAAATGAGCAGTTCTTC.

The rearrangement uses TRBV7-1 and TRBJ2-1; TRBD2 aligns across 16 bases. TRBV7-1 is an ORF, with its function uncertain. After removal of 6 bases from V and 2 bases from J, the junction contained 10 bases not matched to a gene. The CDR3 is made up of 19 amino acids. This CDR3 is CASSRSPGLAGGTYNEQFF. DNA of the CDR3: TGTGCCAGCAGTCGATCCCCGGGACTAGCGGGGGGGACCTACAATGAGCAGTTCTTC.

The rearrangement links TRBV12-3 or TRBV12-4 to TRBJ1-4; a weak D match, TRBD1 (6 bases). This CDR3 is 13 amino acids long. Trimming removed 6 bases from V and 5 bases from J, with 10 bases in between. CDR3: CASSGGLNEKLFF. The CDR3 region has the DNA TGTGCCAGCAGCGGGGGCCTGAATGAAAAACTGTTTTTT.

This clonotype occurred many times. The rearrangement uses TRBV7-8 and TRBJ1-1; D is uncertain. The V end was cut by 3 bases, the J end by 1 base, with 3 bases between. This CDR3 has 12 amino acids. In germline, CDR1 is SGHVS, CDR2 FQNEAQ. For the CDR3, the DNA is TGTGCCAGCAGCTTCAAGAACACTGAAGCTTTCTTT. Translation gives CASSFKNTEAFF.

The rearrangement uses TRBV11-1 and TRBJ1-5, with no clear D. There are 15 residues in the CDR3. V was trimmed by 5 bases and J by 0 bases, leaving 11 bases between them. Germline CDR1 is SGHAT and CDR2 is FQDESV (reference sequence). CDR3 loop: CASSPCNDSNQPQHF. CDR3 DNA: TGTGCCAGCAGCCCCTGTAATGATAGCAATCAGCCCCAGCATTTT.

This clonotype was counted between two and nine times. The chain has TRBV28 and TRBJ1-6; D gene unclear. Trimming cost V 5 bases and J 7 bases, with 12 bases left between them. Germline V gives CDR1 MDHEN, CDR2 SYDVKM. The CDR3 is made up of 14 amino acids. DNA of the CDR3: TGTGCCAGCAGTACCGGACTCGGGAATTCACCCCTCCACTTT. Translating gives CASSTGLGNSPLHF.